Given below is one TCR beta chain in context. This specimen belongs to a study of blood T cell repertoires in COVID-19. Background on the study: From the United States, Italy and Spain came samples of acute and convalescent COVID-19. The cDNA or gDNA used as material had been derived from T cells, B-cell-depleted T cells, or PBMCs.

The CDR3 length is 16 residues. V was clipped by 0 bases and J by 3 bases; unmatched bases: 4. Germline CDR1 is MGHRA and CDR2 is YSYEKL. How the authors handled the data: How many nucleated cells were present was estimated from reference gene primer amplification. The repertoire was sequenced with immunoSEQ multiplex PCR; TCRdb's copy has only in-frame clones and lacks some. That table is the source of V, J and clone size, and D and trimming were worked out from the DNA. The table lists about 56,000 clones, around 90% of them singletons. This TCR derives from a man aged 50 to 60 with active COVID-19. Sequencing used peripheral blood. V and J are TRBV4-1 and TRBJ2-3, with 9 bases matching TRBD1. CDR3 sequence: CASSQEQGARTDTQYF. The CDR3 DNA sequence: TGCGCCAGCAGCCAAGAACAGGGGGCGAGAACAGATACGCAGTATTTT.